The 26 T cell receptor beta chains below were found in one sample sequenced in a study of shared clonotypes between healthy human individuals. The assay was immunoSEQ multiplex PCR, and TCRdb's table has in-frame clones only and misses some. Of about 1,500,000 clones detected, around 95% appear once; the ten largest clones hold roughly 1.2%. The sequencing sample was made of naive CD4+ T cells sorted from blood. Noted subset: CD45RA+ positively selected. Receptors were obtained from a young man in good health.

The CDR3: CASRLTGGTEAFF. For the CDR3, the DNA is TGTGCCAGCAGACTGACAGGGGGCACTGAAGCTTTCTTT. V usage is TRBV6-1 and J usage is TRBJ1-1, with 9 bases fitting TRBD1. Germline lookup yields CDR1 MNHNS and CDR2 SASEGT. Trimming took 6 bases from V and 4 from J; bases not matched to a gene: 3. The CDR3 has 13 residues.

This clone was counted once. V and J are TRBV18 and TRBJ2-5; 7 nucleotides line up with TRBD2. V shed 2 bases, J shed 2 bases, and the junction held 5 bases outside the gene matches. The CDR3 is made up of 15 amino acids. Germline V gene sequence: CDR1 KGHSH, CDR2 LQKENI. The CDR3 DNA sequence: TGTGCCAGCTCACCAAGGACTAGTCAGCAAGAGACCCAGTACTTC. It codes for CASSPRTSQQETQYF.

The rearrangement joins TRBV18 to TRBJ2-7, with 13 bases lining up with TRBD2. J lost 12 bases, V lost 3 bases, and 5 bases had no gene match. The germline V gene has CDR1 KGHSH and CDR2 LQKENI. CDR3 length equals 13 residues. The CDR3 sequence is CASSPGTSGTTYF. CDR3 sequence (DNA): TGTGCCAGCTCACCCGGGACTAGCGGGACGACGTACTTC. The variable domain in full, completed from reference TRBV18 and TRBJ2-7, reads NAGVMQNPRHLVRRRGQEARLRCSPMKGHSHVYWYRQLPEEGLKFMVYLQKENIIDESGMPKERFSAEFPKEGPSILRIQQVVRGDSAAYFCASSPGTSGTTYFGPGTRLTVT.

This chain links TRBV5-1 with TRBJ2-1; TRBD1 agrees at 9 bases. The CDR3 is 15 residues long. In germline, CDR1 is SGHRS, CDR2 YFSETQ. After removal of 2 bases from V and 9 bases from J, the junction contained 9 bases not matched to a gene. The CDR3 DNA follows: TGCGCCAGCAGCTTAGGACAGGGGCCAACAAGTGAGCAGTTCTTC. It encodes CASSLGQGPTSEQFF.

CDR3 sequence: CASSLPTGLNSGANVLTF. In nucleotides, the CDR3 is TGCGCCAGCAGCCTACCGACAGGCTTAAACTCTGGGGCCAACGTCCTGACTTTC. The chain carries TRBV5-1 and TRBJ2-6; the D gene is possibly TRBD1 (6 bases). V dropped 4 bases and J dropped 0 bases, with 17 bases sitting between them. CDR3 length: 18 amino acids. The germline gives CDR1 SGHRS, CDR2 YFSETQ.

This chain connects TRBV5-4 to TRBJ2-6; D gene uncertain. Germline V gives CDR1 SGHNT, CDR2 YYREEE (reference sequence). V gave up 6 bases and J gave up 0 bases, with 13 bases separating them. The CDR3 totals 16 residues. In DNA, the CDR3 is TGTGCCAGCACTTTCTTTCTAAGCTCTGGGGCCAACGTCCTGACTTTC. It codes for CASTFFLSSGANVLTF.

V usage is TRBV5-1 and J usage is TRBJ2-5; 11 nucleotides match TRBD2. Per germline, CDR1 SGHRS and CDR2 YFSETQ. This CDR3 is 14 amino acids long. Here the CDR3 DNA reads TGCCCCACTAGCGGGAGTGAGGTTGGAGAGACCCAGTACTTC. This sequence encodes CPTSGSEVGETQYF.

J is TRBJ2-7 and V is TRBV19; 9 bases are a match to TRBD2. Germline CDR1 is LNHDA and CDR2 is SQIVND (reference sequence). The junction had 16 bases not matched to a gene; V was cut back by 6 bases and J by 7 bases. This CDR3 spans 16 amino acids. The DNA for the CDR3 is TGTGCCAGTAGCCCCATCGGGACTAGCCGGCATATGGAGCAGTACTTC. As protein: CASSPIGTSRHMEQYF.

The chain recombines TRBV7-2 with TRBJ2-6; D uncertain. The V and J ends lost 1 base and 4 bases respectively, with 11 bases between them. This CDR3 is built from 16 residues. Germline V gene sequence: CDR1 SGHTA, CDR2 FQGNSA. CDR3 nucleotides: TGTGCCAGCAGCTTAGAAGGACCCAGCGGGGCCAACGTCCTGACTTTC. It encodes CASSLEGPSGANVLTF.

This clone has more than one count but fewer than ten. The chain is built from TRBV6-5 and TRBJ1-5; D is possibly TRBD1 (5 bases). The V gene lost 6 bases and the J gene lost 3 bases, with 6 bases spanning the gap. CDR3 length: 12 amino acids. The germline CDR1 and CDR2 sequences are MNHEY and SVGAGI. CDR3 amino acids: CASSRDNQPQHF. The CDR3 nucleotides read TGTGCCAGCAGCAGGGACAATCAGCCCCAGCATTTT.

This chain uses TRBV15 with TRBJ2-1, with D possibly being TRBD1 (7 bases). This CDR3 region has 17 residues. Germline V lookup: CDR1 LNHNV, CDR2 YYDKDF (reference sequence). V was cut by 0 bases and J by 4 bases, with 16 bases left in between. CDR3 in amino acids: CATSREESRGEYNEQFF. The CDR3 DNA reads as TGTGCCACCAGCAGAGAGGAAAGCAGGGGGGAATACAATGAGCAGTTCTTC. Based on the CDR3 plus reference TRBV15 and TRBJ2-1, the full variable domain is DAMVIQNPRYQVTQFGKPVTLSCSQTLNHNVMYWYQQKSSQAPKLLFHYYDKDFNNEADTPDNFQSRRPNTSFCFLDIRSPGLGDTAMYLCATSREESRGEYNEQFFGPGTRLTVL.

V is TRBV28 and J is TRBJ2-5; 8 bases are shared with TRBD2. CDR1 is MDHEN, CDR2 SYDVKM, per germline. The CDR3 contains 14 residues. The V and J ends lost 7 bases and 4 bases, in that order; junction bases with no gene match: 8. The CDR3 sequence is CASILAGGGETQYF. Here the CDR3 DNA reads TGTGCCAGCATCCTTGCGGGAGGTGGAGAGACCCAGTACTTC.

About this clone itself: At one end, the junction sequence differs from germline, possibly due to a read error. This chain links TRBV7-9 with TRBJ1-2; D is ambiguous. Germline assignment: CDR1 SEHNR and CDR2 FQNEAQ (reference sequence). The CDR3 loop spans 13 amino acids. This CDR3 reads CASSLGIDYGYTF. Written as DNA, the CDR3 is TGTGCCAGCAGCTTAGGGATAGACTACGGCTACACCTTC. The whole variable domain, filled in from reference TRBV7-9 and TRBJ1-2, reads DTGVSQNPRHKITKRGQNVTFRCDPISEHNRLYWYRQTLGQGPEFLTYFQNEAQLEKSRLLSDRFSAERPKGSFSTLEIQRTEQGDSAMYLCASSLGIDYGYTFGSGTRLTVV.

The rearrangement links TRBV7-2 to TRBJ2-3, with 10 bases fitting TRBD2. Germline loops: CDR1 SGHTA, CDR2 FQGNSA. The CDR3 sequence is 17 residues long. V lost 1 base to trimming and J lost 4 bases; unmatched junction nucleotides: 8. CDR3 coding DNA: TGTGCCAGCAGCTTAGAGTCTAGCGGGAGCGTCGCAGATACGCAGTATTTT. It codes for CASSLESSGSVADTQYF.

The genes are TRBV19 and TRBJ2-2, with D possibly TRBD1 on 5 matching bases. The CDR3 covers 13 residues. The V end lost 4 bases, the J end lost 4 bases, and 7 bases lay between the germline ends. The germline V gene has CDR1 LNHDA and CDR2 SQIVND (reference sequence). The chain's CDR3 is CASSRQSTGELFF. The CDR3 region has the DNA TGTGCCAGTAGTAGACAGTCCACCGGGGAGCTGTTTTTT.

The table lists this clone with a count of one. The chain couples TRBV9 to TRBJ2-5, with TRBD1 matching 7 bases. After removal of 4 bases from V and 5 bases from J, the junction contained 11 bases not matched to a gene. The length of the CDR3 is 15 residues. Germline V gene data show CDR1 as SGDLS and CDR2 as YYNGEE. CDR3 DNA: TGTGCCAGCAGCCCAGCAAGCGGCAGGGGGGAGACCCAGTACTTC. Translated, it gives CASSPASGRGETQYF.

CDR3 region: CASRLTDSSHNEQFF. Written as DNA, the CDR3 is TGTGCCAGCAGACTAACAGACTCCTCACACAATGAGCAGTTCTTC. The chain carries TRBV27 and TRBJ2-1, with no clear D. This CDR3 has 15 residues. V shed 6 bases and J shed 5 bases, with 17 bases lying between them. The V gene's germline CDR1 is MNHEY and CDR2 SMNVEV (reference sequence).

This rearrangement joins TRBV5-1 to TRBJ2-7; tentative D call: TRBD2 (6 bases). The CDR3 sequence is 15 residues long. The germline V and J ends were trimmed by 4 bases and 5 bases, with 19 bases remaining between them. Germline V gene data show CDR1 as SGHRS and CDR2 as YFSETQ. The CDR3 nucleotides read TGCGCCAGCAGCCCGGGCTCTAGCGTTTCCAACGAGCAGTACTTC. Translation: CASSPGSSVSNEQYF.

For this clone: This sample includes further DNA sequences coding for the same CDR3. The chain links TRBV5-1 to TRBJ2-7, with TRBD1 as a possible D gene (5 bases). There are 14 residues in the CDR3. Germline-derived CDR1 and CDR2 are SGHRS and YFSETQ. V lost 2 bases, J lost 2 bases, and 11 bases lay in between. CDR3 DNA: TGCGCCAGCAGCTTAACAGGTACTACCTACGAGCAGTACTTC. Translation gives CASSLTGTTYEQYF.

The chain joins TRBV7-2 to TRBJ2-7; TRBD1 aligns across 10 bases. CDR1 is SGHTA, CDR2 FQGNSA, per germline. V shed 1 base and J 5 bases; nucleotides not matched to a gene: 5. The length of the CDR3 is 15 residues. The CDR3 DNA sequence: TGTGCCAGCAGCTTAGAGGGGACAGGGGCCAACGAGCAGTACTTC. It yields the protein CASSLEGTGANEQYF.

J is TRBJ2-1 and V is TRBV5-1, with TRBD2 identical over 9 bases. The CDR3 runs 16 residues. Germline V lookup: CDR1 SGHRS, CDR2 YFSETQ. J was trimmed by 8 bases and V by 0 bases; bases with no gene match: 9. DNA of the CDR3: TGCGCCAGCAGCTTGGGTCTAGCGGGGAGAGGGGATGAGCAGTTCTTC. This encodes CASSLGLAGRGDEQFF. The full variable domain, rest sourced from reference TRBV5-1 and TRBJ2-1, is KAGVTQTPRYLIKTRGQQVTLSCSPISGHRSVSWYQQTPGQGLQFLFEYFSETQRNKGNFPGRFSGRQFSNSRSEMNVSTLELGDSALYLCASSLGLAGRGDEQFFGPGTRLTVL.

V gene TRBV19 combines with J gene TRBJ1-1; D is unresolved. The CDR3 extends over 12 amino acids. Looked up from germline, CDR1 is LNHDA and CDR2 is SQIVND (reference sequence). V gave up 5 bases and J gave up 1 base, with 5 bases separating them. The CDR3 DNA sequence: TGTGCCAGTAGTTTGGAGAACACTGAAGCTTTCTTT. Protein: CASSLENTEAFF.

The chain has TRBV6-1 and TRBJ2-1, with 10 bases aligning to TRBD1. CDR3 size: 12 residues. V shed 6 bases, J shed 8 bases, and the junction held 1 base outside the gene matches. Germline CDR1 reads MNHNS; CDR2 reads SASEGT. CDR3 in DNA: TGTGCCAGCAGGGGGACAGGGGATGAGCAGTTCTTC. It translates to CASRGTGDEQFF.

The chain recombines TRBV28 with TRBJ2-5, with D tentatively TRBD2 (6 bases). The germline V gene encodes CDR1 MDHEN and CDR2 SYDVKM. V lost 6 bases and J 9 bases, leaving 17 bases between the germline ends. CDR3 length: 13 amino acids. CDR3 DNA sequence: TGTGCCAGCAGCCAACTACGGGAGCTGCCCCAGTACTTC. As protein: CASSQLRELPQYF.

The CDR3 is CAWSALSYEQYF. CDR3 sequence (DNA): TGTGCCTGGAGTGCCCTCTCCTACGAGCAGTACTTC. The chain couples TRBV30 to TRBJ2-7; D is undetermined. The CDR3 loop spans 12 amino acids. In germline, CDR1 is GTSNPN, CDR2 SVGIG (reference sequence). V shed 1 base and J shed 0 bases, with 4 bases lying between them. Looking up the rest from reference TRBV30 and TRBJ2-7 gives the full variable domain: SQTIHQWPATLVQPVGSPLSLECTVEGTSNPNLYWYRQAAGRGLQLLFYSVGIGQISSEVPQNLSASRPQDRQFILSSKKLLLSDSGFYLCAWSALSYEQYFGPGTRLTVT.

The chain recombines TRBV10-3 with TRBJ2-1; 8 nucleotides match TRBD2. Germline values: CDR1 ENHRY, CDR2 SYGVKD. The CDR3 runs to 15 residues. V was clipped by 3 bases and J by 5 bases; unmatched bases: 6. CDR3 coding DNA: TGTGCCATCAGTGACTTACTAGCGGAACACAATGAGCAGTTCTTC. It is translated as CAISDLLAEHNEQFF.